The T cell receptor (beta chain) described here comes from a study of cytomegalovirus exposure and HLA in healthy donors. With 4 bases clipped from V and 2 bases from J, the junction kept 6 bases outside the gene matches. Germline CDR1 is SGHNT and CDR2 is YYREEE (reference sequence). The CDR3 length is 16 residues. PCR amplification relied on 60 Vbeta primers (plus 13 Jbeta primers). The protocol was immunoSEQ multiplex PCR, while the TCRdb copy is restricted to in-frame clones and leaves out a portion. The table shows 95,000 to 150,000 clones, with more than 70% occurring only once. The chain couples TRBV5-4 to TRBJ2-3, with 11 bases matching TRBD2. Sample: PBMCs. The receptor was isolated from a man over 45 in good health and CMV-seronegative. DNA for the CDR3: TGTGCCAGCAGCCCGACTAGCGGGATACCCACAGATACGCAGTATTTT. Translation gives CASSPTSGIPTDTQYF.